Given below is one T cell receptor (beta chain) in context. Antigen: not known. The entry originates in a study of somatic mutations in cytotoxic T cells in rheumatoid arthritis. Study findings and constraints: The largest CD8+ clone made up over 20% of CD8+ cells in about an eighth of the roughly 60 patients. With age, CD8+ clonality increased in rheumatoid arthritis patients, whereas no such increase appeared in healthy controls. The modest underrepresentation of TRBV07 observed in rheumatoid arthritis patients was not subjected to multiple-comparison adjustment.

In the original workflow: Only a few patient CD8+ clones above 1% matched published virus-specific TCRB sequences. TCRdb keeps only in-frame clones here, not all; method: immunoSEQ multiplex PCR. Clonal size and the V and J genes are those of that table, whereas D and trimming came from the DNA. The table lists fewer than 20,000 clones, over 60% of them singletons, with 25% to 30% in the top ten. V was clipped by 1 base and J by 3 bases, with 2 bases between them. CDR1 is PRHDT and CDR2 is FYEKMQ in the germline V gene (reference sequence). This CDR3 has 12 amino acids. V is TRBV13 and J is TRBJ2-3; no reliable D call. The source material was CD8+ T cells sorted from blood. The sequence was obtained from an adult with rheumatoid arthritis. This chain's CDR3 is CASSLVTDTQYF. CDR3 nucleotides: TGTGCCAGCAGCTTAGTGACAGATACGCAGTATTTT.